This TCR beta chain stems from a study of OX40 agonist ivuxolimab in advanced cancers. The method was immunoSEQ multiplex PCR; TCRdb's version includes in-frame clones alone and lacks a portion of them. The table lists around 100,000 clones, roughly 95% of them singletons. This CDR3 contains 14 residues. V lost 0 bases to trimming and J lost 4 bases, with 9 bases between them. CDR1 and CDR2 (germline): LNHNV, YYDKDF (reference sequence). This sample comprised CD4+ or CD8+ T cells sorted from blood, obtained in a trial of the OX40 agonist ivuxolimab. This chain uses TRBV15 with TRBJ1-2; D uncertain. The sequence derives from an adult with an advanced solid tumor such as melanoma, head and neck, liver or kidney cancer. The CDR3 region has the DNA TGTGCCACCAGCAGAGATGGAGGGATCTATGGCTACACCTTC. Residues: CATSRDGGIYGYTF.